The rows below give T cell receptor beta chains drawn from one sample of a study of CD8+CD57+ T cells in acquired aplastic anemia. TCRdb processed the reads anew with MiXCR; each CDR3 protein has one entry. This sample has 150,000 to 200,000 distinct CDR3 sequences, with around half found just once. Sequenced sample: sorted CD4+, CD8+, or CD8+CD57+ T cells (not recorded which) from PBMCs. The receptors here all came from a human donor with aplastic anemia. CDR3s leave out the opening cysteine and the closing phenylalanine or tryptophan.

J: TRBJ2-7; V: TRBV3-1; CDR3: ASSQDTRKGSYEQY
J: TRBJ2-7; V: TRBV7-3; CDR3: ASSFGTGPSEQY
J: TRBJ1-1; V: TRBV15; CDR3: ATSRWNTEAF
J: TRBJ1-2; V: TRBV6-1; CDR3: ASSERGAPNYGYT
J: TRBJ1-1; V: TRBV7-9; CDR3: ASSQGQLNTEAF
J: TRBJ2-5; V: TRBV6-2/TRBV6-3; CDR3: ASTGGAETQY
J: TRBJ1-5; V: TRBV10-3; CDR3: AISDSGPGGDQPQH
J: TRBJ2-6; V: TRBV7-3; CDR3: ASSSGQGAIGANVLT
J: TRBJ2-3; V: TRBV24-1; CDR3: ATSDFGQGRTDTQY
J: TRBJ2-4; V: TRBV15; CDR3: ATSSARVSQGDIQY
J: TRBJ1-2; V: TRBV29-1; CDR3: SVNTNYGYT
J: TRBJ2-7; V: TRBV7-2; CDR3: ASSLVTGNEQY
J: TRBJ1-2; V: TRBV10-3; CDR3: AISNLMGLDGYT
J: TRBJ2-5; V: TRBV19; CDR3: ASSVDQETQY
J: TRBJ2-1; V: TRBV19; CDR3: ASSQLTDSYNEQF
J: TRBJ2-3; V: TRBV2; CDR3: ASTWDRSSTDTQY
J: TRBJ2-7; V: TRBV19; CDR3: ASGYAGGTYEQY
J: TRBJ2-1; V: TRBV29-1; CDR3: SVEEALAGDNEQF
J: TRBJ1-1; V: TRBV12-3/TRBV12-4; CDR3: ASILGAEEAF
J: TRBJ2-7; V: TRBV10-3; CDR3: AITPNGDEQY
J: TRBJ2-1; V: TRBV4-2; CDR3: ASGQDHEGEQF
J: TRBJ2-1; V: TRBV2; CDR3: ASLGLPSSYNEQF